A selection of T cell receptor beta chains follows, all from one sample in a study of T-cell memory formation after mild COVID-19. MiXCR was run by TCRdb on the 5' RACE reads, yielding one entry per CDR3 protein. The sample records roughly 130,000 distinct CDR3 sequences, about 17% being singletons. The sequencing sample was made of PBMCs or a T cell subset sorted from them (not recorded which). Source of these receptors: an adult woman who had mild COVID-19 (a few samples of this study predate the infection). Cell type and time point are not known. Each CDR3 is given with its conserved first and last residue. The D gene is left open where the match is weak. Clone size is shown for a subset of rows, as once, few, many or a class of expanded clone.

d_call j_call clone_size v_call cdr3_aa cdr3_nt
NA TRBJ2-2 few TRBV4-1 CASSQVISRNTGELFF TGCGCCAGCAGCCAAGTTATATCTCGCAACACCGGGGAGCTGTTTTTT
NA TRBJ2-7 few TRBV29-1 CSVEIQGYEQYF TGCAGCGTTGAGATACAGGGTTACGAGCAGTACTTC
TRBD1 TRBJ2-7 few TRBV5-1 CASRDRLYYEQYF TGCGCCAGCCGGGACAGGTTATACTACGAGCAGTACTTC
NA TRBJ2-4 NA TRBV6-1 CASSRDSGIQYF TGTGCCAGCAGTCGGGATTCAGGCATTCAGTACTTC
NA TRBJ1-2 few TRBV5-1 CASSSLEALGGYGYTF TGCGCCAGCAGCTCTTTGGAGGCGCTTGGAGGCTATGGCTACACCTTC
NA TRBJ2-7 many TRBV12-3/TRBV12-4 CASSLGAGVPSYEQYF TGTGCCAGCAGTTTGGGGGCGGGGGTCCCCTCCTACGAGCAGTACTTC
TRBD1 TRBJ1-1 few TRBV5-1 CASSPGQGAGMNTEAFF TGCGCCAGCAGCCCCGGGCAGGGGGCCGGGATGAACACTGAAGCTTTCTTT
NA TRBJ2-3 NA TRBV7-9 CASSSTIPDTQYF TGTGCCAGCAGCTCCACAATCCCTGATACGCAGTATTTT
TRBD1 TRBJ2-1 few TRBV5-1 CASSLALVGQVIGEQFF TGCGCCAGCAGCTTGGCCCTTGTGGGACAGGTAATAGGTGAGCAGTTCTTC
TRBD2 TRBJ2-1 NA TRBV14 CASSLTPGTRVEQFF TGTGCCAGCAGCCTTACGCCCGGGACTAGAGTTGAGCAGTTCTTC
NA TRBJ2-5 NA TRBV11-2 CASSLGVETQYF TGTGCCAGCAGCCTAGGGGTGGAGACCCAGTACTTC
TRBD2 TRBJ2-3 few TRBV7-2 CASSLISSGLADTQYF TGTGCCAGCAGCCTTATTTCTAGCGGGCTGGCAGATACGCAGTATTTT
NA TRBJ1-1 few TRBV7-6 CASSPAGINTEAFF TGTGCCAGCAGCCCGGCAGGGATAAACACTGAAGCTTTCTTT
TRBD2 TRBJ2-7 NA TRBV27 CASSWTSGAEYEQYF TGTGCCAGCAGTTGGACTAGCGGTGCTGAATACGAGCAGTACTTC
NA TRBJ1-2 few TRBV24-1 CATSAPGVRYGYTF TGTGCCACCAGTGCACCAGGGGTGAGGTATGGCTACACCTTC
TRBD1 TRBJ1-6 few TRBV20-1 CSAWDRDNSPLHF TGCAGTGCTTGGGACAGGGACAATTCACCCCTCCACTTT
NA TRBJ2-7 NA TRBV2 CASSEADPRDYEQYF TGTGCCAGCAGTGAAGCGGACCCCAGGGATTACGAGCAGTACTTC
NA TRBJ2-1 NA TRBV16 CASSSYSYNEQFF TGTGCCAGCAGCAGTTACAGTTACAATGAGCAGTTCTTC
NA TRBJ2-7 NA TRBV29-1 CSVEEGGRREQYF TGCAGCGTTGAAGAGGGGGGACGTCGCGAGCAGTACTTC
NA TRBJ2-1 few TRBV7-2 CASSLTNEQFF TGTGCCAGCAGCTTAACAAATGAGCAGTTCTTC
NA TRBJ2-4 NA TRBV4-3 CASSHPGLTGRKNIQYF TGCGCCAGCAGCCACCCCGGACTGACGGGGAGAAAAAACATTCAGTACTTC
TRBD2 TRBJ2-5 NA TRBV5-1 CASSDSGGRGETQYF TGCGCCAGCAGCGATAGCGGGGGGAGAGGAGAGACCCAGTACTTC
NA TRBJ2-7 few TRBV5-1 CASSFPGDSYEQYF TGCGCCAGCAGCTTCCCAGGGGATTCGTACGAGCAGTACTTC
TRBD2 TRBJ2-2 NA TRBV4-3 CASSQDPSGLLLNTGELFF TGCGCCAGCAGCCAAGATCCTAGCGGACTCCTTCTTAACACCGGGGAGCTGTTTTTT
TRBD2 TRBJ2-4 few TRBV25-1 CASSELVAGDLNIQYF TGTGCCAGCAGTGAATTGGTAGCGGGCGACTTAAACATTCAGTACTTC
NA TRBJ2-1 NA TRBV29-1 CSVSLANNEQFF TGCAGCGTTAGCCTAGCGAACAATGAGCAGTTCTTC
NA TRBJ2-2 NA TRBV12-3/TRBV12-4 CASSFGDGNTGELFF TGTGCCAGCAGTTTTGGGGACGGGAACACCGGGGAGCTGTTTTTT
NA TRBJ2-2 few TRBV29-1 CSVGQNTGELFF TGCAGCGTTGGACAAAACACCGGGGAGCTGTTTTTT
NA TRBJ2-5 NA TRBV7-9 CASSLVYRETQYF TGTGCCAGCAGCTTAGTGTACAGGGAGACCCAGTACTTC
TRBD2 TRBJ2-3 few TRBV5-1 CASSSFTSGETTSTDTQYF TGCGCCAGCAGCTCTTTTACTAGCGGGGAAACTACTAGCACAGATACGCAGTATTTT
NA TRBJ2-2 NA TRBV6-5 CASSFPRVGGELFF TGTGCCAGCAGTTTCCCCAGGGTTGGCGGGGAGCTGTTTTTT
NA TRBJ1-5 NA TRBV4-3 CASSQDYGGTNQPQHF TGCGCCAGCAGCCAAGATTACGGGGGAACCAATCAGCCCCAGCATTTT
NA TRBJ2-7 few TRBV28 CASSFFGHRSYEQYF TGTGCCAGCAGTTTTTTCGGTCACCGCTCCTACGAGCAGTACTTC
NA TRBJ1-2 NA TRBV5-1 CASSLSRGANYGYTF TGCGCCAGCAGCCTCAGTAGGGGAGCTAACTATGGCTACACCTTC
TRBD2 TRBJ2-1 NA TRBV12-5 CASGLPLAGTGNEQFF TGTGCTAGTGGTTTGCCTCTAGCGGGAACGGGAAATGAGCAGTTCTTC
TRBD2 TRBJ2-1 NA TRBV7-2 CASSLSGRAGNEQFF TGTGCCAGCAGCTTGAGCGGGAGGGCCGGGAATGAGCAGTTCTTC
NA TRBJ2-1 NA TRBV24-1 CATSDLNGGPYNEQFF TGTGCCACCAGTGATTTGAACGGGGGGCCCTACAATGAGCAGTTCTTC
NA TRBJ2-1 NA TRBV7-9 CASSERRGPWDEQFF TGTGCCAGCAGTGAACGACGGGGCCCTTGGGATGAGCAGTTCTTC
NA TRBJ2-2 few TRBV7-6 CASSPLASNTGELFF TGTGCCAGCAGCCCCCTAGCGTCGAACACCGGGGAGCTGTTTTTT
TRBD1 TRBJ2-7 NA TRBV7-9 CASIGQGPESEQYF TGTGCCAGCATTGGACAGGGGCCCGAAAGCGAGCAGTACTTC
NA TRBJ2-1 few TRBV4-2 CASSQKGGNNEQFF TGTGCCAGCAGCCAAAAAGGGGGGAACAATGAGCAGTTCTTC
NA TRBJ2-5 few TRBV5-4 CASSLSSTIQETQYF TGTGCCAGCAGCTTGTCGTCAACCATCCAAGAGACCCAGTACTTC
NA TRBJ2-3 many TRBV15 CATSRDQDTQYF TGTGCCACCAGCAGAGATCAAGATACGCAGTATTTT
TRBD1 TRBJ2-3 NA TRBV24-1 CATSDLGRDSGDTQYF TGTGCCACCAGTGACCTAGGCCGGGACAGCGGAGATACGCAGTATTTT
TRBD2 TRBJ2-1 few TRBV6-2/TRBV6-3 CASSLSGSPYNEQFF TGTGCCAGCAGCCTTAGCGGGAGTCCATACAATGAGCAGTTCTTC
TRBD1 TRBJ1-2 NA TRBV5-6 CASSLSPGQFSYGYTF TGTGCCAGCAGCTTGAGCCCGGGACAGTTTTCTTATGGCTACACCTTC
NA TRBJ1-5 NA TRBV20-1 CSAVSGYNQPQHF TGCAGTGCAGTATCGGGATACAATCAGCCCCAGCATTTT
TRBD1 TRBJ2-3 few TRBV27 CASGIRYDRASDTQYF TGTGCCAGCGGGATTCGATACGACAGGGCGTCCGATACGCAGTATTTT
TRBD2 TRBJ2-3 many TRBV20-1 CSADPRTSAGYTQYF TGCAGTGCTGACCCTAGGACTAGCGCGGGCTATACGCAGTATTTT
TRBD1 TRBJ2-1 few TRBV6-5 CASSFRSAGTGIFF TGTGCCAGCAGTTTCCGCTCCGCCGGGACAGGGATTTTCTTC
TRBD2 TRBJ2-1 NA TRBV20-1 CSAGIRLAASYNEQFF TGCAGTGCTGGGATCCGACTAGCGGCGTCCTACAATGAGCAGTTCTTC
TRBD1 TRBJ2-7 few TRBV12-3/TRBV12-4 CASSLTGPYEQYF TGTGCCAGCAGTTTGACAGGGCCCTACGAGCAGTACTTC
NA TRBJ2-7 few TRBV4-3 CASSQETGQAYEQYF TGCGCCAGCAGCCAAGAGACAGGTCAGGCATACGAGCAGTACTTC
TRBD2 TRBJ2-2 few TRBV6-6 CASSYAGLAGELFF TGTGCCAGCAGTTACGCTGGACTAGCCGGGGAGCTGTTTTTT